The 22 T cell receptor beta chains below all came from one sample that was sequenced in a study of blood T cell repertoires in COVID-19. Clones were read by immunoSEQ multiplex PCR, and TCRdb kept only the in-frame ones, dropping some. Seen here are about 100,000 clones, more than 75% observed once, and the top ten hold about 6.9%. The sequencing input was peripheral blood. These receptors were collected from a man aged 30 to 45 in a cohort sampled during active COVID-19.

This chain joins TRBV19 and TRBJ1-2, with 7 bases aligning to TRBD1. With V trimmed by 3 bases and J by 3 bases, 10 bases remained unmatched. The CDR3 runs 16 residues. From germline, CDR1 is LNHDA and CDR2 SQIVND (reference sequence). In nucleotides, the CDR3 is TGTGCCAGTAGTATCCCCACCGACAGGGTGGACTATGGCTACACCTTC. This translates into CASSIPTDRVDYGYTF.

The gene calls are TRBV6-5 and TRBJ2-1; 7 bases are shared with TRBD2. This CDR3 is 13 amino acids long. V was clipped by 7 bases and J by 10 bases; unmatched bases: 10. CDR1 and CDR2 from the germline V gene are MNHEY and SVGAGI. This chain's CDR3 is CASTGEGLQEQFF. CDR3 DNA sequence: TGTGCCAGCACTGGGGAGGGGCTGCAGGAGCAGTTCTTC.

The chain employs TRBV6-1 and TRBJ1-3; D not resolved. The CDR3 totals 16 residues. Per the germline V gene, CDR1 is MNHNS and CDR2 is SASEGT. V shed 3 bases and J shed 0 bases, with 12 bases lying between them. The CDR3 loop reads CASSEPGSGSGNTIYF. As DNA, the CDR3 is TGTGCCAGCAGTGAGCCAGGTTCAGGCTCTGGAAACACCATATATTTT.

The J gene is TRBJ2-1, the V gene TRBV9; 7 bases line up with TRBD1. Germline CDR1 SGDLS, CDR2 YYNGEE. V shed 4 bases and J 0 bases; nucleotides not matched to a gene: 4. The CDR3 totals 15 residues. The CDR3 coding sequence is TGTGCCAGCAGCCCGACAGGGAGCTCCTACAATGAGCAGTTCTTC. Its translation is CASSPTGSSYNEQFF.

This chain connects TRBV5-8 to TRBJ1-2; 10 nucleotides line up with TRBD1. Trimming cost V 2 bases and J 2 bases; bases outside gene matches: 6. This CDR3 spans 16 amino acids. Per germline, CDR1 SGHTS and CDR2 YDEGEE. CDR3 sequence (DNA): TGTGCCAGCAGCTTTACGACAGGGGGCTTGAACTATGGCTACACCTTC. Its protein product is CASSFTTGGLNYGYTF.

V and J are TRBV3-1 (or the pseudogene TRBV3-2) and TRBJ2-1, with 11 bases identical to TRBD2. The CDR3 is 13 residues long. V lost 4 bases, J lost 15 bases, and 8 bases stayed unmatched. From germline, CDR1 is LGHDT and CDR2 YNNKEL (reference sequence). CDR3 coding DNA: TGTGCCAGCAGCCGGGATAGCGGGGGGGTGCGGTTCTTC. Its translation: CASSRDSGGVRFF.

J is TRBJ2-5 and V is TRBV11-1; D unresolved. V was shortened by 0 bases and J by 0 bases, with 8 bases between the two germline ends. This CDR3 contains 15 residues. The germline V gene encodes CDR1 SGHAT and CDR2 FQDESV (reference sequence). In DNA form, the CDR3 reads TGTGCCAGCAGCTTAGCGCAGGTGTACCAAGAGACCCAGTACTTC. Encoded protein: CASSLAQVYQETQYF.

This rearrangement joins TRBV9 to TRBJ2-7; D not resolved. The CDR3 is made up of 13 amino acids. V gave up 2 bases and J gave up 2 bases, with 8 bases separating them. Looked up from germline, CDR1 is SGDLS and CDR2 is YYNGEE. CDR3 nucleotides: TGTGCCAGCAGCGTTAGTGAGACCTACGAGCAGTACTTC. It specifies CASSVSETYEQYF.

This rearrangement joins TRBV5-4 to TRBJ2-5; 9 nucleotides align to TRBD2. This CDR3 has 16 residues. J lost 1 base, V lost 0 bases, and 4 bases had no gene match. The germline V gene encodes CDR1 SGHNT and CDR2 YYREEE (reference sequence). CDR3 residues: CASSLGLAVAQETQYF. The CDR3, as DNA: TGTGCCAGCAGCTTGGGACTAGCGGTGGCCCAAGAGACCCAGTACTTC.

The chain combines TRBV6-5 with TRBJ2-6; the match to TRBD1 covers 9 bases. The CDR3 runs 15 residues. Germline V gene lookup returns CDR1 MNHEY and CDR2 SVGAGI. V was pared by 2 bases and J by 9 bases, with 5 bases of the junction left unmatched. CDR3 in amino acids: CASSYMGQGYNVLTF. DNA for the CDR3: TGTGCCAGCAGTTACATGGGACAGGGATACAACGTCCTGACTTTC.

This chain joins TRBV11-2 and TRBJ2-1, with a tentative D call TRBD2 (5 bases). V was shortened by 1 base and J by 7 bases, with 8 bases between the two germline ends. The CDR3 totals 13 residues. CDR1 SGHAT and CDR2 FQNNGV come from the germline V gene. CDR3 coding DNA: TGTGCCAGCAGCTTAGTTCGGGGAAATGAGCAGTTCTTC. It yields the protein CASSLVRGNEQFF.

This rearrangement joins TRBV2 to TRBJ1-1, with TRBD1 matching over 8 bases. CDR3 length equals 13 residues. V gave up 8 bases and J gave up 5 bases; unmatched junction bases: 7. Germline V gene data show CDR1 as SNHLY and CDR2 as FYNNEI. Written as DNA, the CDR3 is TGTGCCAGCTCCGGGGACAGGTCGACTGAAGCTTTCTTT. Its translation is CASSGDRSTEAFF.

V and J are TRBV5-1 and TRBJ2-2; the match to TRBD2 covers 11 bases. V was clipped by 3 bases and J by 1 base; unmatched bases: 5. CDR1 is SGHRS, CDR2 YFSETQ, per germline. The CDR3 sequence is 17 residues long. The CDR3 reads CASSWGLADLNTGELFF. In nucleotides, the CDR3 is TGCGCCAGCAGCTGGGGACTAGCGGATCTGAACACCGGGGAGCTGTTTTTT. Full variable domain (remainder filled in from reference TRBV5-1 and TRBJ2-2): KAGVTQTPRYLIKTRGQQVTLSCSPISGHRSVSWYQQTPGQGLQFLFEYFSETQRNKGNFPGRFSGRQFSNSRSEMNVSTLELGDSALYLCASSWGLADLNTGELFFGEGSRLTVL.

This clone was found once. The chain couples TRBV5-1 to TRBJ1-6; D not certain. Between the trimmed V and J ends, which lost 1 base and 0 bases, there was a span of 11 bases. CDR3 length equals 17 residues. Germline-derived CDR1 and CDR2 are SGHRS and YFSETQ. This CDR3 is CASSLRPGSSYNSPLHF. CDR3 DNA: TGCGCCAGCAGCTTGAGACCGGGAAGCTCCTATAATTCACCCCTCCACTTT.

This clone was recorded a few times. This chain links TRBV28 with TRBJ1-2, with TRBD1 matching 9 bases. The CDR3 runs 14 residues. Per the germline V gene, CDR1 is MDHEN and CDR2 is SYDVKM. V lost 8 bases and J lost 7; bases outside the gene matches: 11. CDR3 in amino acids: CASRETGGTPGYTF. The CDR3 nucleotides read TGTGCCAGCCGGGAGACAGGGGGAACCCCTGGCTACACCTTC.

This clone appeared a single time. This chain joins TRBV19 and TRBJ2-1; 8 bases are shared with TRBD1. The ends lost 4 bases at V and 6 bases at J; junction bases unmatched: 11. The CDR3 is 16 amino acids. Germline V gene lookup returns CDR1 LNHDA and CDR2 SQIVND (reference sequence). CDR3 region: CASSTSGGDLGNEQFF. The CDR3 nucleotides are TGTGCCAGTAGTACCTCAGGGGGCGACTTGGGCAATGAGCAGTTCTTC. Supplemented by reference TRBV19 and TRBJ2-1, the full variable domain reads DGGITQSPKYLFRKEGQNVTLSCEQNLNHDAMYWYRQDPGQGLRLIYYSQIVNDFQKGDIAEGYSVSREKKESFPLTVTSAQKNPTAFYLCASSTSGGDLGNEQFFGPGTRLTVL.

The chain is built from TRBV14 and TRBJ1-6, with 9 bases lining up with TRBD1. With 6 bases clipped from V and 5 bases from J, the junction kept 2 bases outside the gene matches. Germline CDR1 reads SGHDN; CDR2 reads FVKESK. CDR3 size: 14 residues. CDR3 region: CASSRDRDNSPLHF. Here the CDR3 DNA reads TGTGCCAGCAGTCGGGACAGGGATAATTCACCCCTCCACTTT.

The rearrangement links TRBV9 to TRBJ2-3; 8 nucleotides align to TRBD2. Trimming at V came to 5 bases and at J to 4 bases, leaving 9 bases not matched to a gene. The V gene's germline CDR1 is SGDLS and CDR2 YYNGEE. The CDR3 sequence is 15 residues long. CDR3 DNA sequence: TGTGCCAGCAGGGAAAGCGGGGGAAGTTCAGATACGCAGTATTTT. Translating gives CASRESGGSSDTQYF.

The genes are TRBV29-1 and TRBJ2-3; D is ambiguous. CDR3 length: 11 residues. Germline V gene sequence: CDR1 SQVTM, CDR2 ANQGSEA. Trimming removed 8 bases from V and 4 bases from J, with 10 bases in between. CDR3 bases: TGCAGCACCTACTACGCAGATACGCAGTATTTT. It is translated as CSTYYADTQYF.

V usage is TRBV6-5 and J usage is TRBJ1-1, with TRBD1 identical over 7 bases. Germline V gives CDR1 MNHEY, CDR2 SVGAGI. V lost 6 bases, J lost 6 bases, and 10 bases stayed unmatched. CDR3 size: 14 residues. CDR3 residues: CASSSDRAVAEAFF. The CDR3 DNA reads TGTGCCAGCAGCTCAGACAGGGCCGTCGCTGAAGCTTTCTTT.

The chain links TRBV27 to TRBJ1-2; maybe TRBD1 (6 bases). Trimming shortened V by 6 bases and J by 6 bases, and 20 bases separated the two germline ends. The germline V gene has CDR1 MNHEY and CDR2 SMNVEV (reference sequence). The CDR3 has 15 residues. CDR3 nucleotides: TGTGCCAGCAGCTCCCTACTCAGGGGTCAGGATGGCTACACCTTC. This gives the protein CASSSLLRGQDGYTF.

The CDR3, as DNA: TGTGCCAGTAGTACTCCCTTTAGACTCAATCAGCCCCAGCATTTT. Translated: CASSTPFRLNQPQHF. The chain joins TRBV19 to TRBJ1-5; D not certain. Germline V gene data show CDR1 as LNHDA and CDR2 as SQIVND (reference sequence). CDR3 length: 15 amino acids. The V gene lost 4 bases and the J gene lost 3 bases, with 13 bases spanning the gap.